This T cell receptor (beta chain) originates from a study of STAT3 mutations in large granular lymphocyte leukemia. On this clone: Its specificity is unknown.

Some 41,000 productive templates were obtained per sample on average. The protocol was immunoSEQ multiplex PCR, while the TCRdb copy is restricted to in-frame clones and leaves out a portion. The table lists about 15,000 clones, around 90% of them singletons. Findings and limits, study-wide: A small but highly pathogenic clone may have been missed. At least one immunodominant TCR beta clonotype appeared in every T-cell large granular lymphocyte leukemia patient.

This CDR3 contains 13 residues. CDR1 ENHRY and CDR2 SYGVKD come from the germline V gene. V dropped 2 bases and J dropped 2 bases, with 7 bases sitting between them. The TCR was taken from a woman between 50 and 59 years old with T-cell large granular lymphocyte leukemia. Some clones in this sample may be carry-over from other donors' samples. Sample: peripheral blood mononuclear cells. The chain links TRBV10-3 to TRBJ2-7; no firm D call. The CDR3 is CAISEGIPYEQYF. The CDR3 region has the DNA TGTGCCATCAGTGAGGGGATCCCCTACGAGCAGTACTTC.